The clone carrying this T cell receptor (beta chain) was counted only a few times. Its antigen remains unidentified. This entry is derived from a study of PD-L1 blockade in urothelial cancer. On the study more broadly: In terms of prior chemotherapy, patients had received 0 to 3 regimens.

Points from the study as a whole: Better survival was predicted when blood TCR clonality before treatment fell below the median.

The table came from immunoSEQ multiplex PCR; TCRdb's copy has only in-frame clones and leaves some out. Of 95,000 to 100,000 clones in the sample, 87% were seen once. Time point described: pretreatment peripheral blood. V was clipped by 9 bases and J by 1 base, with 15 bases between them. This CDR3 is 14 amino acids long. Germline V lookup: CDR1 SGHNT, CDR2 YYREEE (reference sequence). This TCR was sampled from a man aged 60 to 69 with urothelial cancer. V usage is TRBV5-4 and J usage is TRBJ2-3; D is possibly TRBD1 (5 bases). The sample in question was PBMCs, obtained around atezolizumab (anti-PD-L1) treatment. The CDR3 DNA sequence: TGTGCCAAGCATAGGACAACCGGCACAGATACGCAGTATTTT. It yields the protein CAKHRTTGTDTQYF.